One and the same sample provided the 25 T cell receptor beta chains below, sequenced in a study of T cells after yellow fever vaccination. In TCRdb, the 5' RACE reads were re-called with MiXCR into one record per CDR3 protein. The sample has more than 250,000 distinct CDR3 sequences, around 6.8% seen once. The sequenced sample was PBMCs, obtained more than 40 days after the first yellow fever vaccination. All receptors derive from a man between 18 and 29 years old who received the YFV17D yellow fever vaccine.

The chain couples TRBV6-1 to TRBJ2-5; D remains unclear. Per germline, CDR1 MNHNS and CDR2 SASEGT. Trimming stripped 10 bases from V and 6 bases from J, with 6 bases between. This CDR3 is 9 amino acids long. The CDR3 nucleotides read TGTGCCACAGACCAGACCCAGTACTTC. Amino acid sequence: CATDQTQYF.

This clonotype appeared a few times. The rearrangement uses TRBV2 and TRBJ2-1; 10 nucleotides align to TRBD1. Germline V gene lookup returns CDR1 SNHLY and CDR2 FYNNEI. Germline trimming cut 11 bases from V and 6 bases from J; bases unmatched to any gene: 7. The CDR3 sequence is 13 residues long. Here the CDR3 DNA reads TGTGCCTCGACCGGGACAGGGGCCAATGAGCAGTTCTTC. Protein: CASTGTGANEQFF.

V gene TRBV5-4 combines with J gene TRBJ2-7; D gene ambiguous. Trimming removed 0 bases from V and 1 base from J, with 8 bases in between. The CDR3 spans 14 residues. Germline-derived CDR1 and CDR2 are SGHNT and YYREEE (reference sequence). The CDR3 loop is CASSLVEGSYEQYF. The CDR3 DNA reads as TGTGCCAGCAGCTTGGTTGAAGGATCCTACGAGCAGTACTTC.

This clonotype was seen a few times. V and J are TRBV7-9 and TRBJ2-4; 7 positions agree with TRBD1. The V gene's germline CDR1 is SEHNR and CDR2 FQNEAQ (reference sequence). Trimming at V came to 7 bases and at J to 6 bases, leaving 6 bases not matched to a gene. CDR3 length: 13 residues. The CDR3 loop reads CASTRDSLNIQYF. The CDR3 DNA reads TGTGCCAGCACCCGGGACAGTCTAAACATTCAGTACTTC.

V gene TRBV20-1 combines with J gene TRBJ2-1; 7 bases line up with TRBD1. The CDR3 spans 16 residues. With 3 bases clipped from V and 5 bases from J, the junction kept 13 bases outside the gene matches. Germline V lookup: CDR1 DFQATT, CDR2 SNEGSKA (reference sequence). CDR3 nucleotide sequence: TGCAGTGCTAGGCCCCTGACAGGGAGAGTTCACAATGAGCAGTTCTTC. As protein: CSARPLTGRVHNEQFF.

The CDR3 DNA reads TGTGCCAGCAGTGGCCTGGGACAGGCGAACTATGGCTACACCTTC. Protein: CASSGLGQANYGYTF. The chain couples TRBV6-1 to TRBJ1-2, with 8 bases aligning to TRBD1. This CDR3 region has 15 residues. The germline V gene encodes CDR1 MNHNS and CDR2 SASEGT. The trim removed 4 bases at V and 2 bases at J, leaving 6 bases unmatched.

The table lists this clonotype with a few counts. The genes are TRBV5-5 and TRBJ2-3, with 7 bases lining up with TRBD2. With 0 bases clipped from V and 4 bases from J, the junction kept 8 bases outside the gene matches. CDR3 size: 16 residues. Germline CDR1 SGHKS, CDR2 YYEKEE (reference sequence). The CDR3 DNA reads as TGTGCCAGCAGCTTGGCCGTGGGGGGGGTGGCAGATACGCAGTATTTT. This sequence encodes CASSLAVGGVADTQYF.

This clonotype occurred many times. This rearrangement joins TRBV27 to TRBJ1-1; 7 bases are a match to TRBD1. Germline V lookup: CDR1 MNHEY, CDR2 SMNVEV (reference sequence). This CDR3 has 16 residues. With 6 bases clipped from V and 1 base from J, the junction kept 11 bases outside the gene matches. The CDR3 loop is CASSPARRDRNTEAFF. CDR3 bases: TGTGCCAGCAGCCCCGCCCGCCGGGACAGGAACACTGAAGCTTTCTTT.

This clonotype was observed a handful of times. J is TRBJ1-1 and V is TRBV7-3, with 9 bases identical to TRBD1. The V gene's germline CDR1 is SGHTA and CDR2 FQGTGA. The CDR3 totals 13 residues. After removal of 4 bases from V and 11 bases from J, the junction contained 8 bases not matched to a gene. CDR3 in DNA: TGTGCCAGCAGCTGGGGACAGGGAAATGTGGCTTTCTTT. It codes for CASSWGQGNVAFF.

This clonotype showed up many times. This rearrangement joins TRBV11-1 to TRBJ2-6, with D possibly called TRBD1 or TRBD2 (5 bases each). This CDR3 has 18 amino acids. Germline lookup yields CDR1 SGHAT and CDR2 FQDESV (reference sequence). V was pared by 1 base and J by 0 bases, with 13 bases between. CDR3 nucleotide sequence: TGTGCCAGCAGCTTAGTTAGAGGGGATCTCTCTGGGGCCAACGTCCTGACTTTC. Its translation is CASSLVRGDLSGANVLTF.

The chain uses TRBV10-3 and TRBJ2-5; 10 nucleotides align to TRBD1. From germline, CDR1 is ENHRY and CDR2 SYGVKD. This CDR3 comprises 14 residues. V dropped 4 bases and J dropped 5; count of bases not matched to a gene: 4. The CDR3 is CAISGQGAWETQYF. The CDR3 DNA reads as TGTGCCATCAGTGGACAGGGGGCTTGGGAGACCCAGTACTTC.

This chain connects TRBV4-3 to TRBJ1-3; D is ambiguous. Germline CDR1 LGHNA, CDR2 YSLEER. This CDR3 contains 15 residues. The V end lost 2 bases, the J end lost 2 bases, and 10 bases lay between the germline ends. This CDR3 reads CASSQNQAPGNTIYF. In DNA, the CDR3 is TGCGCCAGCAGCCAAAACCAGGCTCCTGGAAACACCATATATTTT.

This chain joins TRBV5-8 and TRBJ2-1; 8 bases line up with TRBD1. This CDR3 spans 14 amino acids. V dropped 3 bases and J dropped 9; count of bases not matched to a gene: 8. Germline CDR1 is SGHTS and CDR2 is YDEGEE. The CDR3 DNA is TGTGCCAGCAGCTCGACAGGGGAAATGAGTGAGCAGTTCTTC. It encodes CASSSTGEMSEQFF.

This clonotype was observed a few times. CDR3 coding DNA: TGTGCCAGCAGTTACGAGCGGGGGGACACAGATACGCAGTATTTT. Its translation: CASSYERGDTDTQYF. This chain links TRBV6-2 or TRBV6-3 with TRBJ2-3; TRBD2 matches 9 bases. The CDR3 contains 15 residues. Germline-derived CDR1 and CDR2 are MNHEY and SVGEGT. V lost 2 bases and J lost 2; bases outside the gene matches: 2.

This clonotype has more than one count but fewer than ten. This chain connects TRBV5-4 to TRBJ2-3, with 7 bases identical to TRBD2. Germline CDR1 and CDR2: SGHNT and YYREEE (reference sequence). V lost 0 bases to trimming and J lost 6 bases; unmatched junction nucleotides: 4. The CDR3 contains 14 residues. CDR3 nucleotide sequence: TGTGCCAGCAGCTTGGGACTAGCAAAGGATACGCAGTATTTT. Encoded protein: CASSLGLAKDTQYF.

The J gene is TRBJ1-1, the V gene TRBV11-1; no reliable D call. This CDR3 is 13 amino acids long. Germline V gene data show CDR1 as SGHAT and CDR2 as FQDESV (reference sequence). Trimming took off 2 bases at V and 0 bases at J, with 4 bases between the two ends. The CDR3 protein is CASSLHLNTEAFF. The CDR3 DNA follows: TGTGCCAGCAGCTTACACCTGAACACTGAAGCTTTCTTT.

This clonotype showed up just once. V and J are TRBV2 and TRBJ1-1; maybe TRBD1 (6 bases). The V gene lost 8 bases and the J gene lost 0 bases, with 10 bases spanning the gap. The CDR3 length is 13 residues. Germline CDR1 reads SNHLY; CDR2 reads FYNNEI. The CDR3 protein is CASWRGLNTEAFF. In DNA, the CDR3 is TGTGCCAGCTGGAGGGGGTTGAACACTGAAGCTTTCTTT.

This clonotype was seen at least ten times. The V call is TRBV6-1, the J call TRBJ2-4, with D perhaps matching TRBD1 (6 bases). The germline V gene encodes CDR1 MNHNS and CDR2 SASEGT. The CDR3 loop spans 16 amino acids. Trimming stripped 0 bases from V and 4 bases from J, with 13 bases between. The DNA of the CDR3 is TGTGCCAGCAGTGAAGCGCTGGGACACTTGAAAAACATTCAGTACTTC. This translates into CASSEALGHLKNIQYF.

This clonotype was seen ten or more times. This chain uses TRBV18 with TRBJ2-3; D uncertain. The CDR3 is 15 amino acids. CDR1 KGHSH and CDR2 LQKENI come from the germline V gene. The V and J ends lost 0 bases and 3 bases respectively, with 10 bases between them. CDR3: CASSPPVSRTDTQYF. The CDR3 coding sequence is TGTGCCAGCTCACCACCGGTTTCACGAACAGATACGCAGTATTTT.

V gene TRBV4-1 combines with J gene TRBJ2-2; D remains unclear. The V gene's germline CDR1 is MGHRA and CDR2 YSYEKL. CDR3 length equals 16 residues. V lost 0 bases and J lost 0, with 8 bases in between. This CDR3 is CASSQDHTTNTGELFF. The CDR3 DNA sequence: TGCGCCAGCAGCCAAGATCACACAACGAACACCGGGGAGCTGTTTTTT.

The chain recombines TRBV18 with TRBJ1-2; maybe TRBD1 (6 bases). The CDR3 is made up of 16 amino acids. Germline V gene lookup returns CDR1 KGHSH and CDR2 LQKENI. V was pared by 3 bases and J by 1 base, with 15 bases between. The CDR3 DNA sequence: TGTGCCAGCTCACCTTTGGACAGTACCTATAACTATGGCTACACCTTC. Its translation is CASSPLDSTYNYGYTF.

The chain uses TRBV7-9 and TRBJ2-7; tentatively, D is TRBD1 or TRBD2 (5 bases each). Looked up from germline, CDR1 is SEHNR and CDR2 is FQNEAQ (reference sequence). There are 14 residues in the CDR3. CDR3 sequence reads: CASSPRDRGYEQCV. The CDR3 DNA reads TGTGCCAGCAGTCCTCGGGACCGCGGTTACGAGCAGTGCGTC.

This clonotype was seen more than once but under ten times. J is TRBJ2-1 and V is TRBV12-3 or TRBV12-4; D remains ambiguous. The CDR3 runs 13 residues. The V and J ends lost 5 bases and 5 bases respectively, with 10 bases between them. CDR3 protein: CASSQLGHNEQFF. CDR3 nucleotide sequence: TGTGCCAGCAGTCAGCTGGGCCACAATGAGCAGTTCTTC.

The CDR3 nucleotides read TGTGCCACCAGCAGAGATCTGGCGGTCCTTAGTGAGCAGTTCTTC. This gives the protein CATSRDLAVLSEQFF. The gene calls are TRBV15 and TRBJ2-1; D is uncertain. This CDR3 region has 15 residues. V shed 0 bases and J shed 9 bases, with 15 bases lying between them. Germline assignment: CDR1 LNHNV and CDR2 YYDKDF (reference sequence). Supplemented by reference TRBV15 and TRBJ2-1, the full variable domain reads DAMVIQNPRYQVTQFGKPVTLSCSQTLNHNVMYWYQQKSSQAPKLLFHYYDKDFNNEADTPDNFQSRRPNTSFCFLDIRSPGLGDTAMYLCATSRDLAVLSEQFFGPGTRLTVL.

This clonotype was detected only a few times. V and J are TRBV5-1 and TRBJ2-2; the match to TRBD1 covers 7 bases. V was clipped by 4 bases and J by 2 bases; unmatched bases: 8. Per germline, CDR1 SGHRS and CDR2 YFSETQ. The CDR3 runs 16 residues. The CDR3 region has the DNA TGCGCCAGCAGCGTAAGGGACAGCCGAAACACCGGGGAGCTGTTTTTT. Its translation is CASSVRDSRNTGELFF.